The sequence of this TCR beta chain was determined in a study of cytomegalovirus exposure and HLA in healthy donors. With 60 Vbeta and 13 Jbeta primers, the PCR was carried out. Some clones are missing from TCRdb's copy, which holds only in-frame ones; the method was immunoSEQ multiplex PCR. The table lists 120,000 to 150,000 clones, about three quarters of them singletons. Germline V gene data show CDR1 as MNHEY and CDR2 as SMNVEV (reference sequence). This CDR3 has 12 residues. Trimming took off 6 bases at V and 10 bases at J, with 10 bases between the two ends. V usage is TRBV27 and J usage is TRBJ1-6; D uncertain. This receptor was taken from a female donor in good health and CMV-seronegative. Sequenced: PBMCs. The CDR3, as DNA: TGTGCCAGCAGGCAAGGGAGCTCACCCCTCCACTTT. The encoded protein is CASRQGSSPLHF.